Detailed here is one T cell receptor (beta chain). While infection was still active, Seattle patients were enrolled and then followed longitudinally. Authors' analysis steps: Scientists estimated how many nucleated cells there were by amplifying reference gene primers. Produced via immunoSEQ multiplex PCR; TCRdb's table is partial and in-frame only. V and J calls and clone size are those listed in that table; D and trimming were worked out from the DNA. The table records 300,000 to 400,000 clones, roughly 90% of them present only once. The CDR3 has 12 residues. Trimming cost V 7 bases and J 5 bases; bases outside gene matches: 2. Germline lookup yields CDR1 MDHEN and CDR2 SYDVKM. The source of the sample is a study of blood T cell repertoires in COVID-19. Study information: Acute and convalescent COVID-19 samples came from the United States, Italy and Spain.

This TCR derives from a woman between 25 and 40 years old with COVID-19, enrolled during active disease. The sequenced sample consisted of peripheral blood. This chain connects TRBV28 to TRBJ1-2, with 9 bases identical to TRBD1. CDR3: CASIQGAYGYTF. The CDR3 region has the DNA TGTGCCAGCATACAGGGGGCTTATGGCTACACCTTC.